This T cell receptor (beta chain) was identified during a study of shared clonotypes between healthy human individuals. Overall study results and limits: Naive subsets typically showed greater estimated richness than memory subsets.

CD45RO-negative, CCR7-selected cells formed the naive CD8 fraction, which excluded terminally differentiated effector memory CD45RA+ cells. Germline-derived CDR1 and CDR2 are MNHNS and SASEGT. Trimming removed 5 bases from V and 6 bases from J, with 9 bases in between. This CDR3 spans 12 amino acids. As to this clone: The antigen is undetermined.

Only in-frame clones appear in the TCRdb table, and some are missing; sequencing was by immunoSEQ multiplex PCR. This sample carries roughly 2.1 million clones, roughly 91% of them seen once, and the ten largest clones take 1.5% to 2%. Sequencing was performed on naive CD8+ T cells from PBMCs. This clonotype was sampled from a man younger than 30 in good health. Some clones in this sample may be carry-over from other donors' samples. V usage is TRBV6-1 and J usage is TRBJ2-3; D may be TRBD1 (6 bases). The CDR3 spells CASSNRADTQYF. The CDR3 nucleotides are TGTGCCAGCAGTAACAGGGCGGATACGCAGTATTTT.